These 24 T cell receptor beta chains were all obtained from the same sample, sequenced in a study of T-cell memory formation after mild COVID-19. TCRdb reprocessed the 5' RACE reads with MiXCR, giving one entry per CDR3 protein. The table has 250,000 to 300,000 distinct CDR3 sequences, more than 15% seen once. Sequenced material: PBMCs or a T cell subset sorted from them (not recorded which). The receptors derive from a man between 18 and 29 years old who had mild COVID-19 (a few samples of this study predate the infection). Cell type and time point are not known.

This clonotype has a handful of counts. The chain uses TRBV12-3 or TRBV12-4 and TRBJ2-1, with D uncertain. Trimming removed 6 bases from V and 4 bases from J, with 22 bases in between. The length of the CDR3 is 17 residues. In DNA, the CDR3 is TGTGCCAGCAGCCCCGGTGAACAGAGTTGGGTGTACAATGAGCAGTTCTTC. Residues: CASSPGEQSWVYNEQFF.

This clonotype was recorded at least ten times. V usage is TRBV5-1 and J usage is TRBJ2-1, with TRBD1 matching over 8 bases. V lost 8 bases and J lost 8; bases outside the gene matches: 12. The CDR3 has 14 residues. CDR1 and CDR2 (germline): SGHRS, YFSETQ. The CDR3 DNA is TGCGCCAGTGGGGATACAGGGGGTCGCCATGAGCAGTTCTTC. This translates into CASGDTGGRHEQFF.

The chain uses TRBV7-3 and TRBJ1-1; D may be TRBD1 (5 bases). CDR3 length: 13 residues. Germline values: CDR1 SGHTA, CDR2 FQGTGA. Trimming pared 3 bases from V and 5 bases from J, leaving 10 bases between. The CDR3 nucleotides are TGTGCCAGCAGCTTGTCAGGGCAAACTGAAGCTTTCTTT. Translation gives CASSLSGQTEAFF.

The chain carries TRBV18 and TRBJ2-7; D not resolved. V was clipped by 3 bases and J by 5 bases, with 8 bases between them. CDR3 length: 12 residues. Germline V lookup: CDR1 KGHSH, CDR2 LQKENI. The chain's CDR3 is CASSPRPDEQYF. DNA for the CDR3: TGTGCCAGCTCACCTCGTCCAGACGAGCAGTACTTC.

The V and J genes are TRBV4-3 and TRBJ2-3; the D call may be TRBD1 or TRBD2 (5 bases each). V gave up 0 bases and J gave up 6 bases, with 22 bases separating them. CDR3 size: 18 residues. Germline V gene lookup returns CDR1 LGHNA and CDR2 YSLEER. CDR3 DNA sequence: TGCGCCAGCAGCCAAGATGCCCGCGCCCTATCCGGGGCGGATACGCAGTATTTT. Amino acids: CASSQDARALSGADTQYF.

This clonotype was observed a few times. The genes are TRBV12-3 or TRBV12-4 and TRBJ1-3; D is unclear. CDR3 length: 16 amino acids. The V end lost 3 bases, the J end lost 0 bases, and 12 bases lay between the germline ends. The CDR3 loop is CASSFLRRASGNTIYF. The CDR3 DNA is TGTGCCAGCAGTTTCCTGCGGAGGGCCTCTGGAAACACCATATATTTT.

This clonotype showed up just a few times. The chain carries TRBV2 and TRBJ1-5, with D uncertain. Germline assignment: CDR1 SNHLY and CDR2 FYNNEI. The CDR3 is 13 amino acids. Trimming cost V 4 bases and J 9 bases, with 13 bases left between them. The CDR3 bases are TGTGCCAGCAGTGCCGGAGGCTCAGGGCCCCAGCATTTT. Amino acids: CASSAGGSGPQHF.

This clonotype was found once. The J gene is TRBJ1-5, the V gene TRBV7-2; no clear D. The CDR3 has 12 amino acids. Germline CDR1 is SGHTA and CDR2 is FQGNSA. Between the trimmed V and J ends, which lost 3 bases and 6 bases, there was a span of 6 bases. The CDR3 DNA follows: TGTGCCAGCAGCTTTCGCGGTCAGCCCCAGCATTTT. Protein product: CASSFRGQPQHF.

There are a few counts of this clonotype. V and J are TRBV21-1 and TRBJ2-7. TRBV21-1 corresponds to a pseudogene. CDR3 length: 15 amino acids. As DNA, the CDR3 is TGTGCCAGCAGCAAATCGGGTGGGATACCTTACGAGCAGTACGTC. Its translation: CASSKSGGIPYEQYV.

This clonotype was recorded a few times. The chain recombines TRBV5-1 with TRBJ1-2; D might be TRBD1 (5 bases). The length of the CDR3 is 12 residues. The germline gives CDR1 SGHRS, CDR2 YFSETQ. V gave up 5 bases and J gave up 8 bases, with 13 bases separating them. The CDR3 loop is CASSIQGEGYTF. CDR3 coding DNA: TGCGCCAGCAGTATCCAGGGTGAAGGCTACACCTTC.

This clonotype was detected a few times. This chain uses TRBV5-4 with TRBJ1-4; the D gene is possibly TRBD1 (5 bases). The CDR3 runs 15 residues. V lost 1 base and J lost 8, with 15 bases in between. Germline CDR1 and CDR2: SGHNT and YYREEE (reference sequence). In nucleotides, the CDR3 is TGTGCCAGCAGCTTGTCTCAGGGAGGAGGGGAAAAACTGTTTTTT. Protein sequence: CASSLSQGGGEKLFF.

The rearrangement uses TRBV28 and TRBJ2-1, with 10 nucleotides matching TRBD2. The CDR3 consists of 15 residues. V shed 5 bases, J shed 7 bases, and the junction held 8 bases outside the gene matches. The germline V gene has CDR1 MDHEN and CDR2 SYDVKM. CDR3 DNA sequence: TGTGCCAGCAGTCCCCAGCGGGGGGGCGGTAATGAGCAGTTCTTC. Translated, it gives CASSPQRGGGNEQFF.

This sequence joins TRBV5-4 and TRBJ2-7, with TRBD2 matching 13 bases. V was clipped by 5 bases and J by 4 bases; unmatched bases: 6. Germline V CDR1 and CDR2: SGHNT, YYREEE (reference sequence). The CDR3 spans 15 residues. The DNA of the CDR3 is TGTGCCAGCAGTCCGACTAGCGGGGGGCCTTACGAGCAGTACTTC. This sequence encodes CASSPTSGGPYEQYF.

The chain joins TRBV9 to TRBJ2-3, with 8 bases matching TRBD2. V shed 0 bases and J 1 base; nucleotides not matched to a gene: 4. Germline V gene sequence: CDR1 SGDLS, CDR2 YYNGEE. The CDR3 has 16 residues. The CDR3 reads CASSVVPRGGTDTQYF. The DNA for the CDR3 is TGTGCCAGCAGCGTAGTTCCGCGGGGGGGCACAGATACGCAGTATTTT.

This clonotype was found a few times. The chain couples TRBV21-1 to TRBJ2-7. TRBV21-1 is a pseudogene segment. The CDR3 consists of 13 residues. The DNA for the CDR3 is TGTGCCACCTTTCAGGACAGCTCCTACGAGCAGTACGTC. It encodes CATFQDSSYEQYV.

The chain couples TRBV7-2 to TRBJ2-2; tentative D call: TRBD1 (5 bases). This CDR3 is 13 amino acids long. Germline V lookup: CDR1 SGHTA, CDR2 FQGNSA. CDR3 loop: CAGRQTNTGELFF. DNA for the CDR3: TGTGCTGGGCGACAGACGAACACCGGGGAGCTGTTTTTT.

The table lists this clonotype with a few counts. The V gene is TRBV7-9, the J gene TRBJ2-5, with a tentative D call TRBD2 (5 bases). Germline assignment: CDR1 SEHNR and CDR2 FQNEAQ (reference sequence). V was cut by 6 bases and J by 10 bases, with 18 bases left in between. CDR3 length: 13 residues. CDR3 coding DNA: TGTGCCAGCAGTCGCAGACTTGATGAGGGCCAGTACTTC. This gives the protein CASSRRLDEGQYF.

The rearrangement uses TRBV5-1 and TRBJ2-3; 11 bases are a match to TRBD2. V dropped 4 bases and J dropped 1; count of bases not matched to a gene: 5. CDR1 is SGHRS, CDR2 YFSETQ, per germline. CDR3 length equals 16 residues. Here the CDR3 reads CASSKDSGGGTDTQYF. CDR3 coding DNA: TGCGCCAGCAGCAAGGATAGCGGGGGGGGCACAGATACGCAGTATTTT.

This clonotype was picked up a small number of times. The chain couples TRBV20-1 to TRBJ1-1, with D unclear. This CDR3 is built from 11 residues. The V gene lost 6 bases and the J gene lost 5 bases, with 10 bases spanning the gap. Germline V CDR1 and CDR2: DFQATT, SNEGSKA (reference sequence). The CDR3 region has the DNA TGCAGTGCCCCCCGAGGGACTGAAGCTTTCTTT. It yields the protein CSAPRGTEAFF.

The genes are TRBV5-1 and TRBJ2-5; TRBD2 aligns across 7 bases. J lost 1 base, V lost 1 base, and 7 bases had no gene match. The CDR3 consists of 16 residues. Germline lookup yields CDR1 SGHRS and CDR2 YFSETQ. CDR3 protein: CASSLLVGGFQETQYF. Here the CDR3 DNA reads TGCGCCAGCAGCTTGTTGGTGGGGGGGTTCCAAGAGACCCAGTACTTC. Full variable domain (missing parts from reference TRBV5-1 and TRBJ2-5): KAGVTQTPRYLIKTRGQQVTLSCSPISGHRSVSWYQQTPGQGLQFLFEYFSETQRNKGNFPGRFSGRQFSNSRSEMNVSTLELGDSALYLCASSLLVGGFQETQYFGPGTRLLVL.

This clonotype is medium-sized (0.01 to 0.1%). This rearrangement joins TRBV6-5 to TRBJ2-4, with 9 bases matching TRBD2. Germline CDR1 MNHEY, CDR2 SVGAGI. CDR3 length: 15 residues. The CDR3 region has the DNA TGTGCTACGGCGGGGGGGCCGGAGTCCAAAAACATTCAGTACTTC. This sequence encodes CATAGGPESKNIQYF.

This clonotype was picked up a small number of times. The chain's CDR3 is CASSLWVSQGMDNEQFF. CDR3 bases: TGCGCCAGCAGCTTATGGGTCAGCCAGGGGATGGACAATGAGCAGTTCTTC. The chain uses TRBV5-1 and TRBJ2-1, with D perhaps matching TRBD1 (6 bases). The germline V and J ends were trimmed by 2 bases and 5 bases, with 20 bases remaining between them. The CDR3 sequence is 17 residues long. CDR1 is SGHRS and CDR2 is YFSETQ in the germline V gene. Drawing the rest from reference TRBV5-1 and TRBJ2-1, the complete variable domain is KAGVTQTPRYLIKTRGQQVTLSCSPISGHRSVSWYQQTPGQGLQFLFEYFSETQRNKGNFPGRFSGRQFSNSRSEMNVSTLELGDSALYLCASSLWVSQGMDNEQFFGPGTRLTVL.

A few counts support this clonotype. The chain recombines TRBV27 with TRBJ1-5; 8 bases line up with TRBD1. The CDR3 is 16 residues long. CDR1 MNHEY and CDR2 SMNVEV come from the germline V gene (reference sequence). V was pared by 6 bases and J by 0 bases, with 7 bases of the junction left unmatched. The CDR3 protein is CASSPGTGYSNQPQHF. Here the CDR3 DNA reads TGTGCCAGCAGCCCCGGGACAGGCTATAGCAATCAGCCCCAGCATTTT.

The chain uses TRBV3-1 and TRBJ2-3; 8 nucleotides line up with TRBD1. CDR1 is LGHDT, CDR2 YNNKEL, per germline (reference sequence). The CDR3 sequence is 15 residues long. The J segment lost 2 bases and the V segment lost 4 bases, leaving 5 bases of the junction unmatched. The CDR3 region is CASSRGQGHTDTQYF. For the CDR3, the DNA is TGTGCCAGCAGCCGCGGACAGGGACACACAGATACGCAGTATTTT.